The 32 T cell receptor beta chains below all came from one sample that was sequenced in a study of blood T cell repertoires in COVID-19. Libraries were prepared by immunoSEQ multiplex PCR; TCRdb keeps only in-frame clonotypes and omits some of them. This table holds 200,000 to 300,000 clones, 80% to 90% found once. The sample comprised peripheral blood. The receptor source for this set is a man aged 25 to 40 with active or convalescent COVID-19.

V and J are TRBV3-1 (or the pseudogene TRBV3-2) and TRBJ2-1; D is unclear. V shed 0 bases and J shed 4 bases, with 7 bases lying between them. Germline CDR1 LGHDT, CDR2 YNNKEL (reference sequence). The CDR3 sequence is 14 residues long. CDR3 sequence reads: CASSQESSYNEQFF. The CDR3 region has the DNA TGTGCCAGCAGCCAAGAGTCCAGTTACAATGAGCAGTTCTTC.

This clone was recorded only once. The chain uses TRBV19 and TRBJ1-2, with D unclear. V lost 6 bases to trimming and J lost 3 bases, with 14 bases between them. The CDR3 has 14 residues. Germline V gene sequence: CDR1 LNHDA, CDR2 SQIVND (reference sequence). This CDR3 is CASRNNTGYYGYTF. The CDR3 DNA reads as TGTGCCAGTAGAAACAATACGGGGTACTATGGCTACACCTTC.

The chain is built from TRBV30 and TRBJ1-1; D call uncertain. The germline V and J ends were trimmed by 3 bases and 1 base, with 12 bases remaining between them. The CDR3 has 14 amino acids. Germline V gives CDR1 GTSNPN, CDR2 SVGIG (reference sequence). CDR3 amino acids: CAWSKALENTEAFF. Here the CDR3 DNA reads TGTGCCTGGAGCAAAGCCCTCGAGAACACTGAAGCTTTCTTT.

The chain is built from TRBV6-5 and TRBJ2-1, with D maybe TRBD2 (6 bases). CDR1 is MNHEY, CDR2 SVGAGI, per germline. V lost 6 bases to trimming and J lost 2 bases, with 14 bases between them. This CDR3 region has 15 residues. CDR3 protein: CASRGPGGTYNEQFF. CDR3 DNA sequence: TGTGCCAGCAGAGGGCCCGGGGGAACCTACAATGAGCAGTTCTTC.

The chain has TRBV18 and TRBJ2-1, with 10 bases that match TRBD2. V lost 6 bases, J lost 7 bases, and 9 bases stayed unmatched. This CDR3 contains 15 residues. The germline gives CDR1 KGHSH, CDR2 LQKENI. CDR3 DNA sequence: TGTGCCAGCTCCCTCAGCGGGGGGGCCGGGAATGAGCAGTTCTTC. This encodes CASSLSGGAGNEQFF.

The chain carries TRBV6-5 and TRBJ1-2; the D is unclear. V dropped 0 bases and J dropped 0 bases, with 8 bases sitting between them. The CDR3 totals 15 residues. Germline values: CDR1 MNHEY, CDR2 SVGAGI. The CDR3 DNA sequence: TGTGCCAGCAGTTACTCGTTGCGTGCTAACTATGGCTACACCTTC. Translation: CASSYSLRANYGYTF.

The chain employs TRBV7-9 and TRBJ2-2; 7 nucleotides agree with TRBD1. Germline V gene data show CDR1 as SEHNR and CDR2 as FQNEAQ (reference sequence). The ends lost 4 bases at V and 5 bases at J; junction bases unmatched: 13. This CDR3 region has 17 residues. This CDR3 is CASSSSPGQIVTGELFF. The CDR3 region has the DNA TGTGCCAGCAGCTCTTCTCCGGGACAGATTGTTACCGGGGAGCTGTTTTTT.

Notes on this clone: At one of its ends the junction is not consistent with the germline gene, which may arise from a read error. The rearrangement links TRBV6-2 or TRBV6-3 to TRBJ2-5; D is perhaps TRBD2 (5 bases). CDR3 size: 13 residues. Germline V lookup: CDR1 MNHEY, CDR2 SVGEGT. CDR3 DNA sequence: TGTGCCAGCAGCTACTTGGGCGGGGAGACCCAGTACTTC. As protein: CASSYLGGETQYF.

The V call is TRBV4-1, the J call TRBJ1-1; TRBD1 might be the D (6 bases). The V and J ends lost 1 base and 3 bases respectively, with 18 bases between them. Germline CDR1 is MGHRA and CDR2 is YSYEKL. The CDR3 has 17 amino acids. The CDR3 nucleotides read TGCGCCAGCAGCCAAGTAGCGTTGGTGGGGGCTCACACTGAAGCTTTCTTT. Translating it yields CASSQVALVGAHTEAFF.

This clone was found a few times. The chain carries TRBV11-3 and TRBJ2-3; tentative D call: TRBD1 (5 bases). V lost 3 bases to trimming and J lost 2 bases, with 9 bases between them. From germline, CDR1 is SGHNT and CDR2 YENEEA. This CDR3 is 14 amino acids long. CDR3 protein: CASSFGATTDTQYF. The CDR3 DNA reads as TGTGCCAGCAGCTTTGGGGCTACCACAGATACGCAGTATTTT.

The chain couples TRBV30 to TRBJ2-2; possible D gene TRBD2, 5 bases. Germline V gives CDR1 GTSNPN, CDR2 SVGIG (reference sequence). The CDR3 is 15 residues long. Trimming left V 1 base short and J 3 bases short, with 12 bases between. The CDR3: CAWSASGLDTGELFF. The CDR3 bases are TGTGCCTGGAGTGCATCTGGACTCGACACCGGGGAGCTGTTTTTT. Drawing the rest from reference TRBV30 and TRBJ2-2, the complete variable domain is SQTIHQWPATLVQPVGSPLSLECTVEGTSNPNLYWYRQAAGRGLQLLFYSVGIGQISSEVPQNLSASRPQDRQFILSSKKLLLSDSGFYLCAWSASGLDTGELFFGEGSRLTVL.

This chain uses TRBV6-4 with TRBJ2-3, with D possibly TRBD2 on 6 matching bases. V lost 0 bases and J lost 1, with 8 bases in between. The germline V gene encodes CDR1 MRHNA and CDR2 SNTAGT. The CDR3 is 15 amino acids. CDR3 DNA sequence: TGTGCCAGCAGTGACTCCGGCGGGGGCACAGATACGCAGTATTTT. It codes for CASSDSGGGTDTQYF.

Here the CDR3 reads CASSNPQGQRNYGYTF. The DNA for the CDR3 is TGTGCCAGTAGTAACCCCCAAGGACAGCGAAACTATGGCTACACCTTC. This chain connects TRBV19 to TRBJ1-2; D may be TRBD1 (6 bases). The germline CDR1 and CDR2 sequences are LNHDA and SQIVND (reference sequence). The CDR3 consists of 16 residues. The ends were cut back, 4 bases at V and 2 bases at J, with 17 bases in the middle.

The chain is built from TRBV20-1 and TRBJ1-2, with TRBD1 matching over 8 bases. Germline trimming cut 5 bases from V and 7 bases from J; bases unmatched to any gene: 0. Germline V gene sequence: CDR1 DFQATT, CDR2 SNEGSKA (reference sequence). This CDR3 spans 10 amino acids. This CDR3 reads CSAQGAGYTF. The CDR3 DNA reads TGCAGTGCTCAGGGGGCTGGCTACACCTTC.

The chain uses TRBV4-1 and TRBJ1-2; TRBD1 agrees at 7 bases. The germline CDR1 and CDR2 sequences are MGHRA and YSYEKL. The junction had 22 bases not matched to a gene; V was cut back by 3 bases and J by 6 bases. This CDR3 spans 19 amino acids. The CDR3 bases are TGCGCCAGCAGCCATTGGGTAGTGCACCCCCGGGACAGACCCAATGGCTACACCTTC. Its translation is CASSHWVVHPRDRPNGYTF.

V gene TRBV2 combines with J gene TRBJ1-2; no firm D call. The CDR3 is 14 amino acids. The germline V gene has CDR1 SNHLY and CDR2 FYNNEI. Trimming removed 0 bases from V and 1 base from J, with 6 bases in between. The CDR3 loop reads CASSEARINYGYTF. DNA of the CDR3: TGTGCCAGCAGTGAAGCGCGTATTAACTATGGCTACACCTTC.

The chain has TRBV5-1 and TRBJ2-1, with unresolved D. V was clipped by 1 base and J by 4 bases, with 12 bases between them. The germline gives CDR1 SGHRS, CDR2 YFSETQ. The CDR3 is 15 amino acids. The CDR3, as DNA: TGCGCCAGCAGCTTGAATGGCGGTGGGTACAATGAGCAGTTCTTC. The encoded protein is CASSLNGGGYNEQFF. Supplemented by reference TRBV5-1 and TRBJ2-1, the full variable domain reads KAGVTQTPRYLIKTRGQQVTLSCSPISGHRSVSWYQQTPGQGLQFLFEYFSETQRNKGNFPGRFSGRQFSNSRSEMNVSTLELGDSALYLCASSLNGGGYNEQFFGPGTRLTVL.

The J gene is TRBJ1-2, the V gene TRBV5-8; D perhaps matches TRBD1 (5 bases). The CDR3 covers 14 residues. V lost 2 bases and J 4 bases, leaving 12 bases between the germline ends. The germline CDR1 and CDR2 sequences are SGHTS and YDEGEE. Here the CDR3 DNA reads TGTGCCAGCAGCTTCGATATAGGGGTCTATGGCTACACCTTC. This sequence encodes CASSFDIGVYGYTF.

The chain is built from TRBV6-4 and TRBJ2-2; 7 positions match TRBD1. CDR1 is MRHNA, CDR2 SNTAGT, per germline. This CDR3 has 14 amino acids. V shed 6 bases and J 4 bases; nucleotides not matched to a gene: 5. The CDR3 region is CASRNDRATGELFF. The CDR3 nucleotides read TGTGCCAGCAGAAATGACAGGGCCACCGGGGAGCTGTTTTTT.

This clone turned up a few times. The genes are TRBV29-1 and TRBJ2-5; D is unresolved. V was trimmed by 3 bases and J by 5 bases, leaving 16 bases between them. Germline V CDR1 and CDR2: SQVTM, ANQGSEA. CDR3 length: 14 amino acids. The CDR3 sequence is CSVEANGILETQYF. DNA for the CDR3: TGCAGCGTTGAGGCAAATGGCATTTTGGAGACCCAGTACTTC.

The gene calls are TRBV4-1 and TRBJ2-3; 13 bases fit TRBD2. CDR1 and CDR2 (germline): MGHRA, YSYEKL. Trimming took 0 bases from V and 5 from J; bases not matched to a gene: 5. The CDR3 spans 17 residues. CDR3: CASSQDQRTSGGDTQYF. CDR3 DNA sequence: TGCGCCAGCAGCCAAGATCAACGGACTAGCGGGGGAGATACGCAGTATTTT.

This clone appeared a few times. The chain has TRBV10-3 and TRBJ1-1; possible D gene TRBD1, 6 bases. V lost 3 bases and J 2 bases, leaving 10 bases between the germline ends. This CDR3 region has 14 residues. The germline V gene encodes CDR1 ENHRY and CDR2 SYGVKD. In nucleotides, the CDR3 is TGTGCCATCAGTGACGCAGGGGTCAACACTGAAGCTTTCTTT. Its translation is CAISDAGVNTEAFF.

The chain has TRBV5-1 and TRBJ2-1; no reliable D call. CDR1 and CDR2 from the germline V gene are SGHRS and YFSETQ. V was trimmed by 2 bases and J by 5 bases, leaving 8 bases between them. The CDR3 runs to 13 residues. CDR3 sequence: CASSFTADNEQFF. CDR3 coding DNA: TGCGCCAGCAGCTTCACAGCAGACAATGAGCAGTTCTTC. The whole variable domain, remainder taken from reference TRBV5-1 and TRBJ2-1, is KAGVTQTPRYLIKTRGQQVTLSCSPISGHRSVSWYQQTPGQGLQFLFEYFSETQRNKGNFPGRFSGRQFSNSRSEMNVSTLELGDSALYLCASSFTADNEQFFGPGTRLTVL.

The chain uses TRBV27 and TRBJ2-3; 8 bases match TRBD2. Germline trimming cut 2 bases from V and 1 base from J; bases unmatched to any gene: 2. The CDR3 extends over 15 amino acids. Germline CDR1 is MNHEY and CDR2 is SMNVEV (reference sequence). The CDR3 sequence is CASSLAGGRTDTQYF. CDR3 coding DNA: TGTGCCAGCAGTTTAGCGGGGGGTCGCACAGATACGCAGTATTTT.

The V call is TRBV7-8, the J call TRBJ2-7; possible D gene TRBD1, 5 bases. V lost 1 base, J lost 5 bases, and 9 bases lay in between. There are 13 residues in the CDR3. The germline gives CDR1 SGHVS, CDR2 FQNEAQ. The CDR3 loop reads CASSLVQGDEQYF. CDR3 coding DNA: TGTGCCAGCAGCTTAGTTCAAGGGGACGAGCAGTACTTC. Full variable domain (rest looked up from reference TRBV7-8 and TRBJ2-7): GAGVSQSPRYKVAKRGQDVALRCDPISGHVSLFWYQQALGQGPEFLTYFQNEAQLDKSGLPSDRFFAERPEGSVSTLKIQRTQQEDSAVYLCASSLVQGDEQYFGPGTRLTVT.

The table lists this clone with a count of one. The chain carries TRBV10-3 and TRBJ1-1, with D possibly being TRBD1 (6 bases). The germline CDR1 and CDR2 sequences are ENHRY and SYGVKD. This CDR3 region has 13 residues. V lost 4 bases to trimming and J lost 8 bases, with 14 bases between them. The CDR3 nucleotides are TGTGCCATCAGTGGTGAACAGGGATCCGAAGCTTTCTTT. Its protein product is CAISGEQGSEAFF.

V usage is TRBV6-1 and J usage is TRBJ1-4; unclear D gene. The CDR3 consists of 16 residues. The V and J ends lost 3 bases and 4 bases respectively, with 15 bases between them. The germline V gene has CDR1 MNHNS and CDR2 SASEGT. The CDR3: CASSDYSQNLNEKLFF. CDR3 DNA sequence: TGTGCCAGCAGTGACTACAGCCAGAACCTTAATGAAAAACTGTTTTTT.

This chain uses TRBV25-1 with TRBJ1-4, with a possible D match to TRBD1 (5 bases). V gave up 1 base and J gave up 8 bases, with 11 bases separating them. Germline V CDR1 and CDR2: MGHDK, SYGVNS. The CDR3 is 14 amino acids. CDR3 coding DNA: TGTGCCAGCAGTGAATCAGGGTATGGCGAAAAACTGTTTTTT. Protein: CASSESGYGEKLFF.

A few counts support this clone. The gene calls are TRBV27 and TRBJ2-3, with a tentative D call TRBD1 (5 bases). V was trimmed by 8 bases and J by 2 bases, leaving 14 bases between them. The germline V gene encodes CDR1 MNHEY and CDR2 SMNVEV (reference sequence). The CDR3 runs to 14 residues. The CDR3 is CASLERGPTDTQYF. The CDR3, as DNA: TGTGCCAGCTTGGAAAGGGGTCCCACAGATACGCAGTATTTT.

In this sample, this clone turned up a few times. The chain recombines TRBV29-1 with TRBJ2-7; D unresolved. The germline V gene encodes CDR1 SQVTM and CDR2 ANQGSEA. Trimming stripped 6 bases from V and 2 bases from J, with 8 bases between. The CDR3 loop spans 11 amino acids. The CDR3 DNA sequence: TGCAGCGTACGGGTTACCTACGAGCAGTACTTC. Translated: CSVRVTYEQYF.

The rearrangement links TRBV6-5 to TRBJ1-3; D may be TRBD1 (5 bases). Deletions cut 6 bases from V and 2 bases from J, with 14 bases between. The CDR3 extends over 15 amino acids. CDR1 and CDR2 from the germline V gene are MNHEY and SVGAGI. CDR3 nucleotide sequence: TGTGCCAGCAGGGCCGGGACTAAGACTGGAAACACCATATATTTT. Amino acids: CASRAGTKTGNTIYF.

This sequence joins TRBV2 and TRBJ2-3, with a tentative D call TRBD2 (6 bases). Germline V gene data show CDR1 as SNHLY and CDR2 as FYNNEI. The germline V and J ends were trimmed by 6 bases and 0 bases, with 16 bases remaining between them. The CDR3 extends over 16 amino acids. In nucleotides, the CDR3 is TGTGCCAGCAGCAGCAGCCGGGACTCCAGCACAGATACGCAGTATTTT. This gives the protein CASSSSRDSSTDTQYF.